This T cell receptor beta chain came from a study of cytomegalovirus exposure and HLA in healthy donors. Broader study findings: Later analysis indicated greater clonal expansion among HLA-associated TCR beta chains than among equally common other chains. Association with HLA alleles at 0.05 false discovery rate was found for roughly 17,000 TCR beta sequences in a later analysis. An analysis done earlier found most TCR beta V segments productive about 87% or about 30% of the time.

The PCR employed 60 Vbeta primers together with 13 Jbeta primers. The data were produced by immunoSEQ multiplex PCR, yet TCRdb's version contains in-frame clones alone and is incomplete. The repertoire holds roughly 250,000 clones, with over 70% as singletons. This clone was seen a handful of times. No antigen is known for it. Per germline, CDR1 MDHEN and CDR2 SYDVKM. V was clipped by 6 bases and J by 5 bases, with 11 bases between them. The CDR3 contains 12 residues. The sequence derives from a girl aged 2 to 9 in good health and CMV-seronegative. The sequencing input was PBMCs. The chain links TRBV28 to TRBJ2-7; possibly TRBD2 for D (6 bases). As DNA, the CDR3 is TGTGCCAGCAGACAGCGGGCTCACGAGCAGTACTTC. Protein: CASRQRAHEQYF.